This T cell receptor beta chain stems from a study of T cells in Graves' hyperthyroidism and ophthalmopathy. Findings and caveats of the study: Expanded thyroid clonotypes (above 0.001) were mostly also found in blood. Stable hyperthyroidism was separated from ophthalmopathy by a model based on 13 V-J features.

Clinicians diagnosed patients from clinical symptoms, serum thyroxine and TRAb, thyroid ultrasound and orbital computed tomography. Any symptoms of ophthalmopathy came after the first hyperthyroidism diagnosis, from which the blood sample dates. V shed 3 bases and J shed 0 bases, with 12 bases lying between them. CDR1 and CDR2 (germline): MNHNS, SASEGT. This CDR3 has 16 amino acids. This clonotype turned up a few times. Its antigen is not identified. The source material, RNA transcripts, was used to amplify TCR beta CDR3 regions. A set of HTBI primers served as the primers for a first-round RT-PCR of the TCR CDR3. TCRdb reprocessed the multiplex PCR reads via MiXCR and lists one record per CDR3 protein. The sample shows a few hundred thousand distinct CDR3 sequences, 13% to 15% of them seen only once.

The TCR comes from a woman aged 50 to 60 with Graves' hyperthyroidism that later progressed to Graves' ophthalmopathy. Sample: blood. The V gene is TRBV6-1, the J gene TRBJ2-1; the D gene is possibly TRBD2 (6 bases). CDR3 sequence (DNA): TGTGCCAGCAGTGACACGGGGGTACTCTCCTACAATGAGCAGTTCTTC. This sequence encodes CASSDTGVLSYNEQFF.